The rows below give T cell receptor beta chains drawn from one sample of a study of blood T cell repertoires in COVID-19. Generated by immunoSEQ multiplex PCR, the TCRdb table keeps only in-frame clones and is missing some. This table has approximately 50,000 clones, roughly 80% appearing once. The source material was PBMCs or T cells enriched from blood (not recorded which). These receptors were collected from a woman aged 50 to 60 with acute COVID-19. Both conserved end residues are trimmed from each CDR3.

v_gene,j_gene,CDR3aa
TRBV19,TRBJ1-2,ASRSGDRVIYGYT
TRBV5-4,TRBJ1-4,ASSLQGRDEKLF
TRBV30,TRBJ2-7,AWERGIYEQY
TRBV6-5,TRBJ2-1,ASGLDSSYNEQF
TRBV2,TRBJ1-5,ASSGRRDEGGNQPQH
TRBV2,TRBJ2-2,ASNPQGITGELF
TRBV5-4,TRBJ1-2,ASSLDRDGYT
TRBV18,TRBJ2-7,ASSERNTYEQY
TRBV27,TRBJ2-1,ASSTPMTGPKQF
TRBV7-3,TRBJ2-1,ASSLTRETYNEQF
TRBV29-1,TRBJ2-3,SVGSGADTQY
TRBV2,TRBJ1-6,ATTGEVESPLH
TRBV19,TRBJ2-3,ASSISYKSTDTQY
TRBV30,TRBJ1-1,AWKPTWTGWDTEAF
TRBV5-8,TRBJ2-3,ASSLVGAATGDTQY
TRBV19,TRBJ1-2,ASSTPTGAQGYGYT
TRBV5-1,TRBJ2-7,ASSPDSTYEQY
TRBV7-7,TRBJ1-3,ASSPHGGPGNTIY
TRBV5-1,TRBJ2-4,ASSLEASGGAGNIQY
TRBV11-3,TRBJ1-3,ASSIFGQSSGNTIY
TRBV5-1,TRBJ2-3,ASSRSPTSTDTQY
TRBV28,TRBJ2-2,ASITPGRSTGELF
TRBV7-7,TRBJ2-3,ASSLGLAAATDTQY
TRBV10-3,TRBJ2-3,AISLGLAGNTDTQY
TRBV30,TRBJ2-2,AWRKGDLNTGELF
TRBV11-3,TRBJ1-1,ASSTPGINTEAF
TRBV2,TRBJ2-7,ASRARMVEQY
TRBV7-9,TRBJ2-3,ASSLVADTQY
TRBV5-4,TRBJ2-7,ASSPGAGGRYEQY
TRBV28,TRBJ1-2,ASRGTGTGETRYYGYT
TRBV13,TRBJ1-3,ASSLTHSRSGNTIY
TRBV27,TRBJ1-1,ASKKGAPGTAEAF
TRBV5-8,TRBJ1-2,ASSVYRADGYT
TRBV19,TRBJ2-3,ASRGGVISDTQY
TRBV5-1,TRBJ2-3,ASSLDRGGDTQY
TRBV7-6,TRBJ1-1,ASSSQGRTEAF